Shown below are 5 T cell receptor beta chains from a single sample sequenced in a study of blood T cell repertoires in COVID-19. Profiled with immunoSEQ multiplex PCR; TCRdb holds only in-frame clones, not every one. Among 250,000 to 300,000 clones listed, under 90% were seen once. The sample consisted of PBMCs or T cells enriched from blood (not recorded which). The receptors stem from a man younger than 45 with acute COVID-19.

The chain recombines TRBV29-1 with TRBJ2-3, with 8 bases matching TRBD2. The CDR3 totals 14 residues. Germline trimming cut 8 bases from V and 6 bases from J; bases unmatched to any gene: 13. Germline loops: CDR1 SQVTM, CDR2 ANQGSEA. This chain's CDR3 is CSRPGFAGGDTQYF. Written as DNA, the CDR3 is TGCAGCCGACCCGGGTTTGCGGGAGGCGATACGCAGTATTTT.

The rearrangement joins TRBV18 to TRBJ2-7; TRBD1 might be the D (5 bases). Germline CDR1 KGHSH, CDR2 LQKENI. Trimming left V 6 bases short and J 6 bases short, with 18 bases between. The CDR3 consists of 14 residues. The CDR3 protein is CASSLKGALIEQYV. CDR3 bases: TGTGCCAGCTCGTTGAAAGGGGCGCTAATCGAGCAGTACGTC.

J is TRBJ2-7 and V is TRBV6-5; D remains unclear. Germline V CDR1 and CDR2: MNHEY, SVGAGI. The CDR3 is 11 amino acids. V lost 6 bases, J lost 7 bases, and 10 bases lay in between. The DNA of the CDR3 is TGTGCCAGCAGACTCAAGTGGGAGCAGTACGTC. It translates to CASRLKWEQYV.

The chain couples TRBV25-1 to TRBJ2-1; 11 bases are shared with TRBD2. In germline, CDR1 is MGHDK, CDR2 SYGVNS. V shed 4 bases, J shed 10 bases, and the junction held 9 bases outside the gene matches. The CDR3 covers 15 residues. CDR3 residues: CASSVTSGAGGEQFF. CDR3 bases: TGTGCCAGCAGTGTGACTAGCGGGGCAGGGGGGGAGCAGTTCTTC.

The chain couples TRBV29-1 to TRBJ2-1, with unresolved D. The CDR3 extends over 14 amino acids. Germline V lookup: CDR1 SQVTM, CDR2 ANQGSEA. With 2 bases removed from V and 4 bases from J, the gap between germline ends came to 12 bases. This CDR3 is CSVERRSDYNEQFF. CDR3 coding DNA: TGCAGCGTTGAAAGAAGATCAGATTACAATGAGCAGTTCTTC.